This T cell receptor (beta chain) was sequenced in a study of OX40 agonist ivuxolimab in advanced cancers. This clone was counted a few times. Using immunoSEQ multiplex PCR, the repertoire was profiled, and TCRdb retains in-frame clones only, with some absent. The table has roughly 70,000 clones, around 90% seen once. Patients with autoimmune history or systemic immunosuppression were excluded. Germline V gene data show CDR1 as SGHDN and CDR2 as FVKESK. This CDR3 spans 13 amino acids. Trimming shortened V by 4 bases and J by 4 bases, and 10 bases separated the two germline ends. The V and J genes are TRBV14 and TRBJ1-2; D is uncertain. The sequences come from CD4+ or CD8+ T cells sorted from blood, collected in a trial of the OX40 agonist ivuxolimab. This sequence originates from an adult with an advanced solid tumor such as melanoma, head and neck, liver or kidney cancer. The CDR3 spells CASSPDGIYGYTF. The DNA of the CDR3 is TGTGCCAGCAGCCCCGACGGGATCTATGGCTACACCTTC.